This TCR beta chain was sequenced in a study of cytomegalovirus exposure and HLA in healthy donors (dated by TCRdb to about 2017). Looking at the study overall: An earlier analysis of 587 of the donors reported approximately 300 Gb of sequence data and approximately 120 million unique TCR beta sequences obtained from around 180 million T cells. In a later genetic analysis, genome-wide SNP genotypes for about three fifths of the roughly 670 donors were used, and that subset was treated as a discovery cohort. The study profiled the T cell repertoires of 550 to 700 subjects by immunosequencing and related them to cytomegalovirus serostatus. Approximately 300 gigabases of sequencing data and around 80 million unique TCR sequences made up an early release that covered 500 to 650 HLA-typed donors. To predict cytomegalovirus infection status, the study brought together high-throughput TCR immunosequencing, statistical association of individual TCRs with disease status, and machine learning. To decide whether each TCR beta V gene segment behaved as functional or pseudogenic, an earlier analysis of some 540 of the donors relied on high-throughput TCR beta sequencing. Roughly 5 DR-DQ haplotypes were handled as single units for association and clustering, since linkage in the cohort was strong. Both class I and class II loci were covered by HLA typing, at four-digit resolution. Donor age, sex, ethnicity and CMV serostatus were collected together with the repertoire data. Rather than using new phenotypic data, the later analysis identified candidate immune exposures from TCR beta sequences and from how often those sequences occurred across donors. Typing coverage differed by locus: A, B, C, DRB1 and DQB1 were typed in about 620-640 donors, DQA1 in 522, DPA1 in some 570, and DPB1 in just under 490. Across 398 genotyped donors of the cohort, an average of approximately 240,000 unique TCR beta nucleotide sequences per donor were sequenced, and 15% to 20% of those sequences were non-productive. In a later analysis, previously published TCR beta repertoires from 500 to 750 donors were re-analyzed and high-resolution HLA genotyping was added so that TCR occurrence patterns could be studied. The genetic ancestry cluster associated with self-reported Caucasian donors included 80% to 90% of the approximately 430 genotyped donors. Every discovery cohort repertoire had been produced on one sequencing platform. Along with the roughly 710-subject first cohort, a separate validation cohort of approximately 110 different subjects was used. The aim of the study was to test whether cataloging public T cell receptors could identify signatures of past pathogen exposure.

What the study reported, not specific to this receptor: The classifier was reported to diagnose cytomegalovirus status with high specificity and sensitivity in both the original and validation cohorts. Because HLA typing was missing for some donors at each locus, association tests included only the typed subset. Most CMV-associated TCR beta chains appeared to be HLA-restricted in a later analysis, and the HLA associations seemed to be driven largely by CMV exposure. A group of highly shared sequence variants was considered likely to be a technical artifact of the sequencing pipeline. In a later analysis, HLA-associated TCR beta chains were found to be more clonally expanded and to have lower generation probabilities than equally common non-associated chains. An association between a missense DCLRE1C variant and V-gene and J-gene trimming of TCR beta chains was found in a later genetic analysis and replicated in an independent cohort. The cohort was sequenced for TCR beta chains only, and without alpha or paired-chain data the features that could be detected were limited. In a later analysis, several top co-occurrence clusters were reported to appear linked to parvovirus B19, influenza, CMV and Epstein-Barr virus. It was suggested by the authors that the approach could potentially be generalized to other disease states and immunological phenotypes. Linkage disequilibrium might explain the correlated functional status among segregating V segments, but an unknown experimental factor could not be excluded. Fewer than 20 rarely observed V segments, including chromosome 9 orphons, were excluded from the earlier analysis of approximately 600 of the donors because counts were too low. Most TCR sequences were seen in very few donors, while some public TCRs were found in many individuals. A few of the identified cytomegalovirus-associated TCR beta chains were confirmed in vitro to be specific for cytomegalovirus antigens. A later genetic analysis reported fewer N-insertions in productive TCRs among donors in an Asian-associated ancestry cluster than the 666-donor mean. At a false discovery rate of 0.05, a later analysis linked 16,951 TCR beta sequences to specific HLA alleles. Presence/absence analyses assumed roughly uniform sequencing depth across donors, an assumption that may not hold. A further reported finding was that TCR beta sequences accurately predicted the HLA-A and HLA-B alleles for most subjects in the first cohort. Some IMGT-functional V segments, including TRBV6-2 and TRBV6-3, could not be distinguished by the 87-base-pair reads and were therefore excluded. In an earlier analysis of 587 of the donors, most TCR beta V segments appeared in productive rearrangements about 90% or about 30% of the time, broadly matching IMGT annotations. When HLA alleles, especially DR and DQ, strongly co-occurred, TCR associations were difficult to assign to individual alleles. The study gave a list of some 150 TCR beta chains associated with cytomegalovirus. A later analysis found that TCR association rates varied across HLA loci, with DRB1 alleles showing the most associated TCRs and HLA-C alleles the fewest. CMV serostatus was the only immune exposure information available for the cohort.

Receptor libraries were prepared by the immunoSEQ multiplex PCR assay. For the multiplex PCR, a mixture combining 60 forward primers for TCR Vbeta segments and 13 reverse primers for TCR Jbeta segments was used. Amplification of the CDR3 region of rearranged TCR beta genes was performed with a multiplex PCR assay on genomic DNA. Amplified TCR beta libraries were sequenced as 87-base-pair reads on the Illumina HiSeq System. In the source study's methods: A later analysis counted about 76 million unique TCR beta chains across the 670 or so repertoires, and roughly 10 million of these chains were shared by at least two donors. Raw reads were error-corrected and collapsed into unique sequences with a nearest-neighbor algorithm that merged closely related sequences to remove PCR and sequencing errors. To assign V, D and J gene segments, CDR3 sequences were aligned to IMGT reference sequences. Each retained sequence needed at least a six-nucleotide match to both a V gene segment and a J gene segment. A rearrangement counted as productive if the CDR3 had no stop codons and remained in frame with V and J, and every other rearrangement counted as non-productive. CDR3 was defined by IMGT convention, running from the second conserved V-encoded cysteine to the conserved J-encoded phenylalanine. The earlier analysis of some 550 of the donors excluded any sequence lacking an unambiguous match to a single V gene segment. In an earlier analysis of around 600 of the donors, V segments were called functional above 56.7% productive rearrangements and were called segregating when the between-donor standard deviation exceeded 5%. A statistical classification framework was built to diagnose cytomegalovirus status from the catalog of TCR beta chain sequences. V and J gene assignment, in a later analysis, came from comparing TCR nucleotide sequences with IMGT/GENE-DB human TR gene sequences. In a later analysis, CDR3 sequences and most-parsimonious VDJ recombination scenarios were assigned using the TCRdist pipeline. In a later analysis, every TCR beta chain was defined by the combination of its CDR3 amino acid sequence and its V-gene family, and reads without a unique V-gene family were dropped. As a way to deal with suspected cross-contamination and a sequencing artifact, a later analysis dropped hundreds of nucleotide sequences that were highly shared and had low generation probability. In a later analysis, a clonal expansion index for each public chain was calculated from normalized within-repertoire ranks of inferred template counts. In a later analysis, generation probabilities were computed using a VDJ recombination model fitted to out-of-frame rearrangements, and the results were checked against IGoR. A later analysis scored TCR-TCR, TCR-HLA and TCR-CMV co-occurrence with hypergeometric tests, applying a repertoire-size bias correction to TCR pairs. False discovery rates were estimated in a later analysis by permuting HLA or CMV assignments 20 times. A later analysis grouped co-occurring TCRs with DBSCAN, adding TCRdist sequence similarity when clustering within HLA-allele-positive subsets. For co-occurrence clustering, repertoires with fewer than 30,000 or more than 120,000 public chains were excluded, along with roughly five repertoires with anomalous nucleotide sharing. In its TCRdb copy, this immuneACCESS table keeps in-frame sequences only and misses some clones. Where compared with another copy, unresolved V genes explain less than half of these, and the others have no known cause. That table is the source of V, J and clone size, and D and trimming were worked out from the DNA. Here the sample has under 200,000 clones; 60% to 80% occur a single time. The top ten clones comprise about 1.4% of the sample.

Germline trimming: 0 bases from V, 5 bases from J; junction bases outside gene matches: 9. Counted from cysteine to phenylalanine, this CDR3 has 17 amino acids. Left in the record is the CDR3 DNA by itself, 51 bases read in frame from the first base. The CDR1 and CDR2 encoded by the germline V gene are ENHRY and SYGVKD. In total, around 600 healthy bone marrow donors made up the cohort. All cohort members were sampled while nominally healthy, although unrecorded immune exposures were likely present. The donor tested CMV seronegative and was one of the 352 seronegative cohort members. Each donor provided a peripheral blood sample, and peripheral blood mononuclear cells were used for TCR beta sequencing. The Qiagen DNeasy Blood Extraction Kit was used to extract genomic DNA from the blood cell samples. On this clone: The antigen it recognizes is unknown. No quality values exist for individual bases; no much larger clone is one base distant.

The source material was PBMCs. This TCR was recovered from a woman in her 30s in good health and CMV-seronegative. The chain links TRBV10-3 with TRBJ1-4; the junction holds 7 bases that match TRBD1. In nucleotides, the sequence is TGTGCCATCAGTGAGTCTCGAGGACAGGCAAAGAATGAAAAACTGTTTTTT. This codes for CAISESRGQAKNEKLFF.